These T cell receptor beta chains were read from a single sample in a study of blood T cell repertoires in COVID-19. Data came from immunoSEQ multiplex PCR; TCRdb stores just in-frame clones and leaves some out. The sample includes 350,000 to 450,000 clones, about 89% of them seen just once. Sequences were obtained from peripheral blood. The source of these receptors is a man in his forties or fifties with acute or convalescent COVID-19. CDR3s include the opening cysteine and the closing phenylalanine or tryptophan. The D gene is left open where the match is weak. Only part of the rows carry a size: once, few, many, or a class if the clone is expanded.

size	V	D	J	DNA	CDR3
-	TRBV3-1/TRBV3-2	-	TRBJ2-1	TGTGCCAGCAGCTCGCTAGGAAGGTTGGGCAATGAGCAGTTCTTC	CASSSLGRLGNEQFF
few	TRBV5-4	-	TRBJ2-7	TGTGCCAGCAGCTTGGGGGCGACTAGCTCCTACGAGCAGTACTTC	CASSLGATSSYEQYF
-	TRBV19	-	TRBJ2-4	TGTGCCAGTAGTATACAGGGTGTGAACATTCAGTACTTC	CASSIQGVNIQYF
once	TRBV6-6	-	TRBJ2-7	TGTGCCAGCAGCCCCCCCATTGACAGAGTCGCCTACGAGCAGTACTTC	CASSPPIDRVAYEQYF
-	TRBV4-2	TRBD2	TRBJ2-1	TGTGCCAGCAGCCAAGATGTTAGCGGGGGGTACAATGAGCAGTTCTTC	CASSQDVSGGYNEQFF
-	TRBV7-9	-	TRBJ2-7	TGTGCCAGCAGTCCCATGGCCGAGCAGTACTTC	CASSPMAEQYF
few	TRBV7-3	-	TRBJ1-2	TGTGCCAGCAGCCTCGGGAGGGAGGTTGGTGGCTACACCTTC	CASSLGREVGGYTF
-	TRBV20-1	-	TRBJ2-7	TGCAGTGCAAGTAACAGGGGAGGCGCCTACGAGCAGTACTTC	CSASNRGGAYEQYF
-	TRBV13	TRBD1	TRBJ2-7	TGTGCCAGCAGCTTGGACAGGTCCACCTACGAGCAGTACTTC	CASSLDRSTYEQYF
-	TRBV19	-	TRBJ2-3	TGTGCCAGTAGTATCGGGGAACTTAGCGCAGATACGCAGTATTTT	CASSIGELSADTQYF
-	TRBV19	-	TRBJ1-2	TGTGCCAGTAGTTCCCAACCCGCAGGGGCGTATGGCTACACCTTC	CASSSQPAGAYGYTF
-	TRBV7-9	-	TRBJ2-2	TGTGCCAGCAGCCGCGATGCGTACGGGGGGGAGCTGTTTTTT	CASSRDAYGGELFF
-	TRBV28	TRBD1	TRBJ1-2	TGTGCCAGCAGTTCCGGGACAGGGACCCTTCGGGGCTACACCTTC	CASSSGTGTLRGYTF
-	TRBV6-2/TRBV6-3	-	TRBJ2-1	TGTGCCAGCAGTTATGTGCCGGGGTTTTTCTACAATGAGCAGTTCTTC	CASSYVPGFFYNEQFF